Described below is a single T cell receptor beta chain sequence and its context. This sample was included in a study of blood T cell repertoires in COVID-19. The trim removed 5 bases at V and 5 bases at J, leaving 25 bases unmatched. This CDR3 has 20 residues. Germline CDR1 reads MDHEN; CDR2 reads SYDVKM. Measured with immunoSEQ multiplex PCR; TCRdb has only the in-frame clones, and not every one. The sample comprises tens of thousands of clones, approximately 87% of which are singletons, and under 7.5% rests with the top ten. Recruited during active infection, patients (from Seattle) were subsequently followed longitudinally.

The material sequenced was peripheral blood. This receptor was identified in a woman between 55 and 75 years old with COVID-19, enrolled during active disease. This chain connects TRBV28 to TRBJ2-7, with TRBD2 identical over 9 bases. This CDR3 is CASSPPVLAGDLFSVDEQYF. CDR3 in DNA: TGTGCCAGCAGTCCCCCCGTGTTAGCGGGAGACTTATTCTCTGTCGACGAGCAGTACTTC.